This T cell receptor beta chain was recorded in a study of OX40 agonist ivuxolimab in advanced cancers. Overall study: The drug used for patients, ivuxolimab, was an agonistic anti-OX40 (CD134) antibody.

Enrollment shut out patients with autoimmune disease history or systemic immunosuppression. Sampled blood was obtained at baseline, cycle 4 day 1, and cycle 7 day 1. This CDR3 is 16 amino acids long. Trimming cost V 7 bases and J 5 bases; bases outside gene matches: 10. The germline gives CDR1 MNHNY, CDR2 SVGAGI (reference sequence). Sequencing was performed with immunoSEQ multiplex PCR; in TCRdb, only in-frame clones are kept and a portion is missing. The sample carries approximately 78,000 clones, 86% recorded once. The starting material was CD4+ or CD8+ T cells sorted from blood, obtained in a trial of the OX40 agonist ivuxolimab. The clonotype was recovered from an adult with an advanced solid tumor such as melanoma, head and neck, liver or kidney cancer. The chain carries TRBV6-6 and TRBJ2-1; 11 nucleotides agree with TRBD2. The CDR3 DNA is TGTGCCAGCACCGAACTGGGGACTAGCGGTAACAATGAGCAGTTCTTC. It codes for CASTELGTSGNNEQFF.